This section outlines one T cell receptor beta chain sequence together with its context. This sample stems from a study of blood T cell repertoires in COVID-19. In the study overall: The study drew acute and convalescent COVID-19 samples from the United States, Italy and Spain. Sources were T cells, B-cell-depleted T cells, or PBMCs; the material itself was cDNA or gDNA.

CDR3 length: 20 amino acids. The junction had 13 bases not matched to a gene; V was cut back by 3 bases and J by 0 bases. Germline V gene data show CDR1 as ENHRY and CDR2 as SYGVKD. Data came from immunoSEQ multiplex PCR; TCRdb stores just in-frame clones and leaves some out. The table has tens of thousands of clones, around 85% seen once. The sequence was collected from a man in his sixties with acute or convalescent COVID-19. This chain connects TRBV10-3 to TRBJ2-6; TRBD2 agrees at 8 bases. Sequencing was performed on peripheral blood. The CDR3 nucleotides read TGTGCCATCAGTGATCCCCCGGGAGGGAGAGGAGACTCTGGGGCCAACGTCCTGACTTTC. Translation gives CAISDPPGGRGDSGANVLTF.